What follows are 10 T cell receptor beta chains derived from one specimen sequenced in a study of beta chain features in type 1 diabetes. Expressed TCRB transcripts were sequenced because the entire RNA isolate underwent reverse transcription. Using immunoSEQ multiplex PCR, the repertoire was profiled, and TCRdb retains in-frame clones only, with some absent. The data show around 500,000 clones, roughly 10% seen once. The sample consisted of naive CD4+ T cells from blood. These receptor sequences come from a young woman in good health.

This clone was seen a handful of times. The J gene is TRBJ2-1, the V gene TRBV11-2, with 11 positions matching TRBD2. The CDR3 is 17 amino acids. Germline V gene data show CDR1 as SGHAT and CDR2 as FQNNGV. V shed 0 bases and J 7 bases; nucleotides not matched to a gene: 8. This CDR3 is CASSLDYVASGRNEQFF. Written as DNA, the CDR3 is TGTGCCAGCAGCTTAGATTACGTGGCTAGCGGGAGGAATGAGCAGTTCTTC.

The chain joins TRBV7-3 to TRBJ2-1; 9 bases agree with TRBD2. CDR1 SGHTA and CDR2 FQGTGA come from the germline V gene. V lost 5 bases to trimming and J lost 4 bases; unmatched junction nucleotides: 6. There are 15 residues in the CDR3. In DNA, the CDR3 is TGTGCCAGCAGCAGAGGACTAGCGCAATACAATGAGCAGTTCTTC. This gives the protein CASSRGLAQYNEQFF. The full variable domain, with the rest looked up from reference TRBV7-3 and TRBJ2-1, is GAGVSQTPSNKVTEKGKYVELRCDPISGHTALYWYRQSLGQGPEFLIYFQGTGAADDSGLPNDRFFAVRPEGSVSTLKIQRTERGDSAVYLCASSRGLAQYNEQFFGPGTRLTVL.

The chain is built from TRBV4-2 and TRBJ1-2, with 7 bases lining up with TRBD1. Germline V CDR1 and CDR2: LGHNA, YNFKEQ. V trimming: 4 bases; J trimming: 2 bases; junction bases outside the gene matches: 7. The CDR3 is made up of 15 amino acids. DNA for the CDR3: TGTGCCAGCAGCCGGGAACTGACAGGGAACTATGGCTACACCTTC. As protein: CASSRELTGNYGYTF.

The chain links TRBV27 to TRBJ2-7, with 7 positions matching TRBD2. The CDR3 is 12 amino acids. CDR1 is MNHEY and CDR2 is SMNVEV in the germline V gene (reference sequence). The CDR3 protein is CVAGDRPYEQYV. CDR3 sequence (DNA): TGTGTCGCGGGGGACCGACCCTACGAGCAGTACGTC.

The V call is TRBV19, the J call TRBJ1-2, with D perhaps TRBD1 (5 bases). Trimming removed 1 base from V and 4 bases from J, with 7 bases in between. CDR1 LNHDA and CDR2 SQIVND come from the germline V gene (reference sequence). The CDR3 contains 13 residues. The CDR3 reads CASSIAGAYGYTF. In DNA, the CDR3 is TGTGCCAGTAGTATAGCCGGGGCCTATGGCTACACCTTC.

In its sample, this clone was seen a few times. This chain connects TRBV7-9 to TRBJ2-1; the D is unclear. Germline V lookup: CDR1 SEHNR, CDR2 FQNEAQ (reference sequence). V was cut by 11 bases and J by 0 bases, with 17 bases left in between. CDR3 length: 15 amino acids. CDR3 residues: CAAQKGRSSYNEQFF. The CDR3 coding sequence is TGTGCCGCCCAAAAAGGCCGCAGCTCCTACAATGAGCAGTTCTTC. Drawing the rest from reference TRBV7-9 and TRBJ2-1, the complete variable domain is DTGVSQNPRHKITKRGQNVTFRCDPISEHNRLYWYRQTLGQGPEFLTYFQNEAQLEKSRLLSDRFSAERPKGSFSTLEIQRTEQGDSAMYLCAAQKGRSSYNEQFFGPGTRLTVL.

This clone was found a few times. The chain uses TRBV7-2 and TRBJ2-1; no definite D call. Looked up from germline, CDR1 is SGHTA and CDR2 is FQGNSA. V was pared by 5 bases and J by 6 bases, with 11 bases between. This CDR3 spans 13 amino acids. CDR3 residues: CASSTSPRNEQFF. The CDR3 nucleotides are TGTGCCAGCAGCACCAGTCCACGCAATGAGCAGTTCTTC.

The CDR3 protein is CASTNSQGGPYEQYV. As DNA, the CDR3 is TGTGCCAGCACTAATAGCCAAGGGGGGCCCTACGAGCAGTACGTC. The gene calls are TRBV28 and TRBJ2-7, with D possibly called TRBD1 or TRBD2 (6 bases each). Germline assignment: CDR1 MDHEN and CDR2 SYDVKM. This CDR3 spans 15 amino acids. Deletions cut 7 bases from V and 2 bases from J, with 18 bases between.

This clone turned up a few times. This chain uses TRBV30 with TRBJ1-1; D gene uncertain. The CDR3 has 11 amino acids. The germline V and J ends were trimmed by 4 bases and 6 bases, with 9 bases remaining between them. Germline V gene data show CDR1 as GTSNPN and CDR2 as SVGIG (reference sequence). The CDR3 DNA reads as TGTGCCTGGAAAGGGCTGGCTGAAGCTTTCTTT. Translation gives CAWKGLAEAFF.

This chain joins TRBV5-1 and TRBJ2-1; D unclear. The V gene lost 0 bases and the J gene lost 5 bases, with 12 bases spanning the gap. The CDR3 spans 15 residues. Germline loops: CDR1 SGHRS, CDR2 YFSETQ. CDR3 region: CASSLEPGYHNEQFF. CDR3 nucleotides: TGCGCCAGCAGCTTGGAGCCGGGCTACCACAATGAGCAGTTCTTC.